These T cell receptor beta chains were read from a single sample in a study of T cells in localized non-small cell lung cancer. The table came from immunoSEQ multiplex PCR; TCRdb's copy has only in-frame clones and leaves some out. The sample carries under 40,000 clones, roughly 90% recorded once. The source material was peripheral blood, sampled before any cancer treatment. These receptors all come from a woman aged 40-69 years with stage I lung adenocarcinoma. Both conserved end residues are part of each CDR3. Some rows mark clone size as missing; the rest say once, few, many or name a class of expanded clone.

CDR3aa	abundance	v_gene
CASSYGTGTGNTIYF	-	TRBV13
CASSLAHTEQPQHF	-	TRBV5-6
CASSLGDERPREFYGYTF	-	TRBV5-1
CAWSVTANTEAFF	-	TRBV30
CASSRLTGDTEAFF	once	TRBV4-2
CASSLKGSWELFF	-	TRBV7-9
CASSLVGGTPGYF	-	TRBV11-3
CASSQALGATLEEQYF	few	TRBV4-3
CASSQRFGLGSAEDNEQFF	-	TRBV4-1
CASSLVGNTEAFF	-	TRBV27
CASSIYREETQYF	-	TRBV19
CASRDWKRGGRETQYF	-	TRBV2
CASSFTGKVEDTQYF	-	TRBV5-4
CASSFWGQPGGGYTF	-	TRBV5-1
CASNGGNTEAFF	few	TRBV19
CASSYYPEDEQYF	-	TRBV6-5
CASSYQQGKVYEQYF	-	TRBV6-5
CASSFQGLGKPQHF	once	TRBV6-9
CASSVAAARVTTQYF	-	TRBV2
CASTGTGGGEQFF	-	TRBV6-1
CASSLARGQASPYEQYF	-	TRBV7-6
CASGAGPGGANVLTF	few	TRBV10-2